A single T cell receptor beta chain is shown here with its context. CDR1 LGHNA and CDR2 YNFKEQ come from the germline V gene. V lost 0 bases, J lost 4 bases, and 16 bases lay in between. This CDR3 has 17 amino acids. The sample is drawn from a study of patients and donors after allogeneic stem cell transplantation. TCRdb re-analysed the RT-PCR reads in MiXCR, keeping a single row per CDR3 protein. Among 110,000 or so distinct CDR3 sequences listed, less than 45% were seen once. Sequencing was performed on blood, either unsorted or a sorted T cell fraction (not recorded which). The rearrangement joins TRBV4-2 to TRBJ1-5; TRBD1 is a possible D gene (6 bases). This receptor was obtained from a human donor who was either an allogeneic HSCT recipient or a stem cell or donor lymphocyte infusion donor (not recorded which). It is not recorded whose cells these are; they may come from a transplant donor. The CDR3 DNA reads as TGTGCCAGCAGCCAAGATAGTGGACAGAACAGTAATCAGCCCCAGCATTTT. The encoded protein is CASSQDSGQNSNQPQHF.